This TCR beta chain comes out of a study of radiation and T cells in renal cell carcinoma (dated by TCRdb to about 2020). Describing the broader study: Samples were obtained from a clinical trial, in which 15 Gy stereotactic body radiation therapy was delivered to primary renal cell carcinomas and nephrectomy was performed 4 weeks later. TCR beta sequencing covered over 50 samples in total, comprising approximately 26 tumors and 27 peripheral blood samples. In the 40 to 55 samples combined, 4 million to 5 million unique CDR3 nucleotide sequences were found, encoding 2 million to 3 million unique CDR3 amino acid sequences. Study-wide conclusions, independent of this receptor: Dynamics of the blood repertoire were not tracked past 4 weeks after treatment. The single-armed trial design could not address effects of radiation dose or scheduling on the TCR repertoire. Because no pretreatment tumor biopsies were available, whether clonotypes were present in the tumor at baseline could not be determined. In blood, the top tumor clonotypes increased from baseline to 2 weeks after radiation and then shrank by 4 weeks, which suggests a temporary expansion of tumor-resident clones.

TCR beta libraries were generated from genomic DNA with the immunoSEQ kit, following the manufacturer's recommendations. To prepare the libraries, a first multiplex PCR with proprietary primers was run, followed by a second PCR that added unique barcodes, and a bead cleanup was done after each round. Each sample batch included a kit-provided positive control reaction and a negative control reaction. The final libraries were assessed on an Agilent 4200 TapeStation D1000 ScreenTape, pooled by volume, and quantified by qPCR. Sequencing was performed on an Illumina NextSeq500 with a MidOutput 150-cycle cartridge, and 156 Read1 and 15 Index1 cycles were run with kit custom primers. The pooled library was loaded at around 1.1 pM, and roughly 20% PhiX control was spiked in. The published analysis was carried out like this. Vendor-processed data were analyzed in R, and a clonotype was defined as all T cells sharing the same CDR3 nucleotide sequence. In the clone abundance analyses, frequencies in each sample were normalized to that sample's 10,000 most abundant clones. Public T cell clones, which averaged fewer than five per sample, were removed prior to analysis. An abundance difference of at least 32-fold between compartments was the criterion for calling clonotypes tumor-enriched or baseline blood-enriched. A beta-binomial differential abundance model was applied to find clonotypes that expanded or contracted between blood time points. Similarity between tumor and blood repertoires was quantified using the Baroni-Urbani and Buser coefficient, and groups were compared with two-tailed Wilcoxon tests in R. TCRdb re-hosts the immuneACCESS table, in-frame sequences only. Its copies lack some clones; in the studies checked, an unresolved V gene accounts for under half of them, and the cause for the rest is not known. V, J and clone size are those of that table, while D and trimming were read from the DNA. A total of 150,000 or so clones appear in this sample, around 90% of them only once. The ten most abundant clones make up around 4.1% of the sample.

For this clone: Its antigen is unknown. One base away there is no much larger clone; base qualities are not given.

The sample's time point label, decoded: baseline pretreatment blood. Explained via the paper, the treatment or condition label denotes: 15 Gy SBRT to primary tumor, nephrectomy 4 weeks later. To follow tumor-enriched clonotypes, serial peripheral blood was collected from radiation-treated patients at baseline and at 2 weeks and 4 weeks after SBRT. All patients had renal cell carcinoma with clear cell pathology. The QIAamp DNA Blood Mini Kit (Qiagen) was used to prepare genomic DNA for TCR sequencing. The analyses included only samples that passed all quality control checks. The sequenced sample was blood, obtained from a patient whose treatment included radiotherapy and nephrectomy. This TCR came from a woman aged 65 to 85 with renal cell carcinoma.

The CDR3 here reads CASSLSGATSGNTIYF. At the DNA level, the sequence is TGTGCCAGCAGCTTATCAGGAGCCACCTCTGGAAACACCATATATTTT. In this chain, TRBV7-2 is recombined with TRBJ1-3; no D gene call is confident. The germline V gene sets CDR1 to SGHTA and CDR2 to FQGNSA. From the cysteine through the phenylalanine, the CDR3 covers 16 amino acids. Only CDR3 DNA remains: 48 bases, in frame from the first base. V is shortened by 2 bases, J by 0 bases, and the region joining them spans 11 bases.